The 21 T cell receptor beta chains below come from one sample, sequenced in a study of graft-versus-host responses after intestinal transplantation. These receptors have no identified antigens. The method was immunoSEQ multiplex PCR; TCRdb's version includes in-frame clones alone and lacks a portion of them. Of around 67,000 clones listed, roughly 90% are singletons. This sample comprised unstimulated CD8+ T cells sorted from spleen or lymph node cells, obtained before transplant. All receptors come from a human donor who was the organ donor for an intestinal transplant.

V and J are TRBV2 and TRBJ2-3; 7 nucleotides agree with TRBD1. The germline V gene encodes CDR1 SNHLY and CDR2 FYNNEI. V was pared by 3 bases and J by 1 base, with 1 base of the junction left unmatched. The CDR3 has 14 residues. CDR3 sequence: CASSDDRGTDTQYF. The CDR3 region has the DNA TGTGCCAGCAGTGATGACAGGGGCACAGATACGCAGTATTTT.

The V call is TRBV9, the J call TRBJ1-2; 7 bases line up with TRBD1. The CDR3 spans 19 residues. With 0 bases clipped from V and 0 bases from J, the junction kept 14 bases outside the gene matches. In germline, CDR1 is SGDLS, CDR2 YYNGEE. The CDR3 is CASSVVGGQRDLPNYGYTF. CDR3 coding DNA: TGTGCCAGCAGCGTAGTAGGGGGCCAACGGGACCTTCCTAACTATGGCTACACCTTC.

The gene calls are TRBV11-2 and TRBJ1-1, with D perhaps matching TRBD1 (6 bases). The CDR3 runs to 15 residues. CDR1 and CDR2 from the germline V gene are SGHAT and FQNNGV. V was trimmed by 8 bases and J by 9 bases, leaving 25 bases between them. CDR3 DNA: TGTGCCAGCTCAGATTGGGGGGGGCGCGCTTCCAAAGCTTTCTTT. Its protein is CASSDWGGRASKAFF.

V usage is TRBV6-5 and J usage is TRBJ2-1; 10 nucleotides align to TRBD2. The trim removed 4 bases at V and 2 bases at J, leaving 5 bases unmatched. Germline-derived CDR1 and CDR2 are MNHEY and SVGAGI. This CDR3 has 16 residues. The DNA for the CDR3 is TGTGCCAGCAGTTTTTCCCTAGCGGGGGCCTACAATGAGCAGTTCTTC. Residues: CASSFSLAGAYNEQFF.

V usage is TRBV27 and J usage is TRBJ1-5; tentatively, D is TRBD1 (5 bases). The CDR3 has 16 amino acids. V dropped 0 bases and J dropped 0 bases, with 9 bases sitting between them. From germline, CDR1 is MNHEY and CDR2 SMNVEV (reference sequence). This CDR3 is CASSLSQTVSNQPQHF. DNA of the CDR3: TGTGCCAGCAGTTTATCCCAGACAGTTAGCAATCAGCCCCAGCATTTT.

This clone appeared once. The V and J genes are TRBV4-3 and TRBJ1-2, with a weak D call TRBD1 (5 bases). V lost 0 bases and J 2 bases, leaving 13 bases between the germline ends. Germline V lookup: CDR1 LGHNA, CDR2 YSLEER. The CDR3 consists of 16 residues. In DNA, the CDR3 is TGCGCCAGCAGCCAAGAATGGGGGGGTTTGAACTATGGCTACACCTTC. Protein product: CASSQEWGGLNYGYTF.

This chain uses TRBV15 with TRBJ1-2, with TRBD1 matching 8 bases. The V gene end was trimmed by 7 bases and the J gene end by 8 bases; junction bases not matched to a gene: 15. CDR1 is LNHNV, CDR2 YYDKDF, per germline (reference sequence). CDR3 length equals 15 residues. CDR3 residues: CATTSDREGEVGYTF. As DNA, the CDR3 is TGTGCCACCACTTCGGACAGGGAGGGGGAAGTCGGCTACACCTTC.

This clone has only a few counts. The chain links TRBV7-9 to TRBJ1-6, with TRBD1 identical over 7 bases. Germline CDR1 and CDR2: SEHNR and FQNEAQ (reference sequence). V shed 4 bases and J 10 bases; nucleotides not matched to a gene: 4. The length of the CDR3 is 13 residues. Here the CDR3 reads CASSSTGESPLHF. The CDR3 DNA reads TGTGCCAGCAGCTCTACAGGGGAATCACCCCTCCACTTT.

This sequence joins TRBV6-6 and TRBJ1-2, with 8 bases that match TRBD1. The V gene's germline CDR1 is MNHNY and CDR2 SVGAGI (reference sequence). This CDR3 is 16 amino acids long. V lost 6 bases and J lost 2; bases outside the gene matches: 11. The CDR3 protein is CASSVGGQGMNYGYTF. The CDR3, as DNA: TGTGCCAGCAGCGTGGGTGGACAGGGAATGAACTATGGCTACACCTTC.

This rearrangement joins TRBV5-4 to TRBJ2-1; D perhaps matches TRBD2 (6 bases). V lost 1 base and J 8 bases, leaving 16 bases between the germline ends. Germline lookup yields CDR1 SGHNT and CDR2 YYREEE (reference sequence). The CDR3 extends over 15 amino acids. CDR3 bases: TGTGCCAGCAGCTTGTCGAGGCGGGGCGGGCATGAGCAGTTCTTC. It encodes CASSLSRRGGHEQFF.

This chain uses TRBV28 with TRBJ2-6; tentatively, D is TRBD1 (6 bases). This CDR3 spans 15 amino acids. Trimming stripped 6 bases from V and 1 base from J, with 10 bases between. CDR1 and CDR2 from the germline V gene are MDHEN and SYDVKM. DNA for the CDR3: TGTGCCAGCAGGATAAGGGGGTCTGGGGCCAACGTCCTGACTTTC. Amino acids: CASRIRGSGANVLTF. Combining the CDR3 with reference TRBV28 and TRBJ2-6 gives the whole variable domain DVKVTQSSRYLVKRTGEKVFLECVQDMDHENMFWYRQDPGLGLRLIYFSYDVKMKEKGDIPEGYSVSREKKERFSLILESASTNQTSMYLCASRIRGSGANVLTFGAGSRLTVL.

The chain is built from TRBV27 and TRBJ1-6; D uncertain. Germline V lookup: CDR1 MNHEY, CDR2 SMNVEV (reference sequence). V lost 3 bases to trimming and J lost 10 bases, with 16 bases between them. The CDR3 contains 15 residues. The CDR3 nucleotides are TGTGCCAGCAGTTTTATGATGACGGGTGAATCACCCCTCCACTTT. It specifies CASSFMMTGESPLHF.

This clone came up once. The chain has TRBV9 and TRBJ1-1; 7 positions match TRBD1. CDR1 and CDR2 (germline): SGDLS, YYNGEE. The CDR3 covers 13 residues. V dropped 4 bases and J dropped 8; count of bases not matched to a gene: 8. In DNA form, the CDR3 reads TGTGCCAGCAGCATAGATGGGGGACAGGAAGCTTTCTTT. Translated, it gives CASSIDGGQEAFF.

This chain links TRBV27 with TRBJ2-2; 10 nucleotides agree with TRBD2. The J segment lost 3 bases and the V segment lost 6 bases, leaving 4 bases of the junction unmatched. This CDR3 has 15 amino acids. Germline-derived CDR1 and CDR2 are MNHEY and SMNVEV (reference sequence). The CDR3 sequence is CASSYTSGDTGELFF. Written as DNA, the CDR3 is TGTGCCAGCAGCTATACTAGCGGGGACACCGGGGAGCTGTTTTTT.

J is TRBJ2-7 and V is TRBV29-1; TRBD1 matches at 10 bases. The germline V gene encodes CDR1 SQVTM and CDR2 ANQGSEA. CDR3 length: 12 residues. Unmatched junction bases numbered 3, after V lost 8 bases and J lost 2 bases. CDR3 loop: CSPGQGPYEQYV. The CDR3 bases are TGCAGCCCGGGACAGGGGCCCTACGAGCAGTACGTC.

V is TRBV27 and J is TRBJ2-5; TRBD2 aligns across 13 bases. V lost 7 bases, J lost 0 bases, and 8 bases stayed unmatched. Germline CDR1 and CDR2: MNHEY and SMNVEV (reference sequence). The CDR3 totals 17 residues. For the CDR3, the DNA is TGTGCCAGCAAGCTACTAGCGGGGGGGACGTACCAAGAGACCCAGTACTTC. Protein sequence: CASKLLAGGTYQETQYF.

The rearrangement links TRBV4-1 to TRBJ2-3; unclear D gene. Looked up from germline, CDR1 is MGHRA and CDR2 is YSYEKL. The V and J ends lost 1 base and 5 bases respectively, with 4 bases between them. The CDR3 extends over 12 amino acids. The CDR3, as DNA: TGCGCCAGCAGCCAAGTCCAAGATACGCAGTATTTT. Protein product: CASSQVQDTQYF.

This chain uses TRBV23-1 with TRBJ2-7; tentatively, D is TRBD2 (5 bases). TRBV23-1 belongs to the ORF category, with a function that is uncertain. V was clipped by 8 bases and J by 5 bases, with 16 bases between them. This CDR3 is 13 amino acids long. Here the CDR3 reads CASPGNPGDEQYV. CDR3 coding DNA: TGCGCCAGCCCGGGGAATCCAGGAGACGAGCAGTACGTC.

The J gene is TRBJ2-7, the V gene TRBV28, with 9 bases lining up with TRBD1. CDR1 is MDHEN and CDR2 is SYDVKM in the germline V gene. This CDR3 has 14 residues. V trimming: 4 bases; J trimming: 5 bases; junction bases outside the gene matches: 6. The CDR3 nucleotides are TGTGCCAGCAGTTCCGTGGGACAGGGTCACGAGCAGTACGTC. Encoded protein: CASSSVGQGHEQYV.

The CDR3 sequence is CASSDTTGRDSYEQYV. Written as DNA, the CDR3 is TGTGCCAGCAGTGACACGACGGGGCGGGACTCCTACGAGCAGTACGTC. The V call is TRBV6-4, the J call TRBJ2-7; a possible D gene is TRBD2 (6 bases). The CDR3 has 16 residues. CDR1 and CDR2 from the germline V gene are MRHNA and SNTAGT. Trimming took off 2 bases at V and 0 bases at J, with 14 bases between the two ends.

This clone has a single count. This sequence joins TRBV7-8 and TRBJ2-3; unclear D gene. CDR1 is SGHVS, CDR2 FQNEAQ, per germline. V was shortened by 2 bases and J by 2 bases, with 14 bases between the two germline ends. The CDR3 loop spans 16 amino acids. CDR3 sequence: CASSLSLRQITDTQYF. The CDR3 DNA is TGTGCCAGCAGCTTATCTCTGAGGCAGATCACAGATACGCAGTATTTT.